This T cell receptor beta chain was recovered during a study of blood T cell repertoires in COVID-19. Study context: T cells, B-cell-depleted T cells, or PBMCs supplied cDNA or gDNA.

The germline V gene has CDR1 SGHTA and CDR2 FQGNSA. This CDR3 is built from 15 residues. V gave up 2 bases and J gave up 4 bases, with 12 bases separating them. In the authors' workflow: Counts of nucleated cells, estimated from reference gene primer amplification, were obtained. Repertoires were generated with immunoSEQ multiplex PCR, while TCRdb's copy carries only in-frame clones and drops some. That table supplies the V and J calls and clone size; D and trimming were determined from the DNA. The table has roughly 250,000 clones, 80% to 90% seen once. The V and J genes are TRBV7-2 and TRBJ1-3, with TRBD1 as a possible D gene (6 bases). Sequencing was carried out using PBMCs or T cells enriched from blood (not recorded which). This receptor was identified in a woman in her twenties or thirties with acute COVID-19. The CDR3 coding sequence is TGTGCCAGCAGCTTATTAGGGGGGGACGGAAACACCATATATTTT. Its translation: CASSLLGGDGNTIYF.